This TCR beta chain was found in a study of blood T cells in healthy people across ages (dated by TCRdb to between 2014 and 2017). The study in broad terms: Template switching captured roughly one uniquely barcoded TCR beta cDNA molecule per two T cells in model experiments. The donors were split into four age groups: young (average 16 years), middle-aged (about 40), aged (over 55) and long-lived (about 82). The study measured age-related changes in TCR beta repertoire diversity using deep sequencing normalized with unique cDNA molecular identifiers. To avoid experimental bias, donors of different ages were randomly spread across the sequencing lanes. Using the same blood draw, the study looked at two additional independent replicas of 1 million unique cDNA reads for two donors, one aged 18 to 30 and the other aged 80 or older.

The donors were 40 or so Caucasian individuals from Russia, aged roughly 6 to 100 years, who were systemically healthy. About 9.6 milliliters of peripheral blood were collected from each donor into EDTA-treated Vacutainer tubes. Ficoll-Paque density-gradient centrifugation was used to isolate PBMCs, with at least 6 million per sample. Total RNA, at least 6 micrograms per sample, was extracted from PBMCs with Trizol reagent. Naive CD45RAhigh/CD27high T cell percentages were measured by flow cytometry on a PBMC aliquot from every donor. The library relied on 5' RACE. A second roughly 7 to 12 cycle PCR used a sample-barcoded 5' primer and a J-beta primer mix. A template-switch 5' adaptor carrying 12 random nucleotides introduced a unique molecular identifier onto each TCR beta cDNA molecule. At least 2.5 million CDR3-containing paired-end reads were obtained from each sample. First-strand cDNA synthesis was performed from all RNA using the Mint cDNA synthesis kit, with priming by a TRBC-specific oligonucleotide. Following uracil-DNA glycosylase treatment, all cDNA underwent a first 18-cycle PCR with the universal primers M1SS and BC2_uni_R. Processing in the source paper ran as follows. For normalization, 1 million high-quality reads were randomly selected from each sample, with every read carrying a distinct molecular identifier. Instead of being binned into consensus sequences, reads that shared molecular identifiers were thrown out. CDR3 identification, clonotype clustering and error correction used MiTCR with a Q25 quality threshold and the strictest error-elimination algorithm. A nonparametric unseen species model using Euler transformation provided a lower-bound estimate of total TCR beta diversity. The raw public reads went through TCRdb reprocessing: fastp at Q25, MiXCR clone calling, in-frame beta chains kept. Rows are unified per CDR3 protein, each entry keeping the most common DNA and genes. TCRdb's processing, not the authors' own work, is the source of the V and J calls. A total of 1.5 million to 2 million distinct CDR3 sequences appear in this sample, around 42% of them only once. Of the sample, roughly 23% falls within the top ten clones.

Details on this clonotype: Its specific antigen is unknown. The record has no base qualities; no much larger clone is one base away.

The trim is 3 bases for V and 4 bases for J, with a gap of 24 bases between the germline ends. CDR1 and CDR2, looked up from the germline V gene, are MDHEN and SYDVKM. From the cysteine through the phenylalanine, the CDR3 covers 18 amino acids. The CDR3 DNA has 54 bases and is translated from base 1. What the authors observed across the whole study: Because the CMV infection status of the donors was unknown, age-related changes in expanded clonotypes may potentially have been confounded. Compared with the aged group, the long-lived group had more naive CD4+ T cells, fewer expanded clones and increased TCR diversity, suggesting age selection. There was a strong correlation between observed TCR beta diversity and the percentage of naive T cells measured by flow cytometry. Since profiling was done on bulk unsorted PBMCs, naive and antigen-experienced compartments could not be conclusively compared. As age increased, observed TCR beta diversity per million T cells dropped in a roughly linear way, and a significant reduction was already evident by age roughly 40. Estimates of total diversity based on one million sequenced T cells were regarded as lower bounds and as underestimates.

The V and J genes are TRBV28 and TRBJ1-1; TRBD1 might be the D gene, on 6 matching bases. Sample: blood. This sequence originates from a human donor in good health. The sequenced DNA is TGTGCCAGCAGTTTGTACCTACCACAGGGCTTGAGTGGCACTGAAGCTTTCTTT. Its protein reads: CASSLYLPQGLSGTEAFF.